This TCR beta chain derives from a study of blood T cell repertoires in COVID-19. Whole-study context: Sites across the United States, Italy and Spain contributed samples from acute and convalescent COVID-19.

Original analysis: The assay estimated nucleated cells by amplifying reference gene primers. TCRdb's copy holds only in-frame clones and misses some; the assay was immunoSEQ multiplex PCR. D and trimming were read from the DNA, whereas the V and J calls and clone size are those reported in that table. This table has about 480,000 clones, around 89% appearing once. This CDR3 region has 14 residues. Germline V gene sequence: CDR1 MNHEY, CDR2 SMNVEV (reference sequence). V gave up 9 bases and J gave up 4 bases; unmatched junction bases: 8. The V and J genes are TRBV27 and TRBJ2-2; TRBD1 matches at 7 bases. This receptor was taken from a woman aged 40 to 55 who had recovered from COVID-19. The sequencing sample was made of PBMCs or T cells enriched from blood (not recorded which). The CDR3 DNA sequence: TGTGCCAGTAAACTCGACAGGGCCACCGGGGAGCTGTTTTTT. This gives the protein CASKLDRATGELFF.